What follows are 8 T cell receptor beta chains derived from one specimen sequenced in a study of T-cell reconstitution after alpha-beta-depleted transplantation in children. Construction of the TCRbeta library involved unique molecular identifiers. TCRdb analysed the PCR reads with MiXCR anew, one entry per CDR3 protein. The data contain about 610,000 distinct CDR3 sequences, under 12% of them singletons. This specimen consisted of PBMCs from the stem cell graft donor, obtained from the stem cell graft. The receptors stem from a human donor who donated a stem cell graft to a child with acute myeloid leukemia.

The rearrangement joins TRBV6-5 to TRBJ2-5; D may correspond to TRBD1 or TRBD2 (6 bases each). From germline, CDR1 is MNHEY and CDR2 SVGAGI. The CDR3 covers 16 residues. The V end was cut by 7 bases, the J end by 1 base, with 19 bases between. The CDR3 here is CASKSYGGPSQETQYF. The CDR3 nucleotides are TGTGCCAGCAAATCGTATGGGGGGCCCTCCCAAGAGACCCAGTACTTC.

This sequence joins TRBV7-6 and TRBJ2-7; D remains unclear. Trimming pared 4 bases from V and 6 bases from J, leaving 22 bases between. Per the germline V gene, CDR1 is SGHVS and CDR2 is FNYEAQ. This CDR3 spans 16 amino acids. CDR3 coding DNA: TGTGCCAGCAGCTCGTCGGGTCCCGAGATGAGATCCGAGCAGTACTTC. As protein: CASSSSGPEMRSEQYF.

This clonotype was counted only a few times. V is TRBV20-1 and J is TRBJ1-1; D unclear. The CDR3 loop spans 13 amino acids. Germline V lookup: CDR1 DFQATT, CDR2 SNEGSKA (reference sequence). Trimming left V 6 bases short and J 6 bases short, with 17 bases between. In DNA, the CDR3 is TGCAGTGCAAAGGACTTCAGTAGGGCTGAAGCTTTCTTT. Its protein is CSAKDFSRAEAFF.

In its sample, this clonotype was seen a few times. The rearrangement joins TRBV2 to TRBJ2-1, with TRBD2 identical over 11 bases. The junction had 9 bases not matched to a gene; V was cut back by 6 bases and J by 8 bases. Germline CDR1 reads SNHLY; CDR2 reads FYNNEI. The CDR3 is 15 amino acids. The CDR3 spells CASRLAGGPTDEQFF. The CDR3 DNA reads TGTGCCAGCAGATTAGCGGGAGGGCCTACGGATGAGCAGTTCTTC.

This clonotype occurred a few times. The J gene is TRBJ2-5, the V gene TRBV2; tentatively, D is TRBD2 (6 bases). The length of the CDR3 is 14 residues. V dropped 5 bases and J dropped 5 bases, with 15 bases sitting between them. Looked up from germline, CDR1 is SNHLY and CDR2 is FYNNEI. CDR3 DNA: TGTGCCAGCAGTCGGGACGGGAGCGGGGAGACCCAGTACTTC. It is translated as CASSRDGSGETQYF.

This clonotype has a count of ten or more. The V call is TRBV4-2, the J call TRBJ2-7; 7 bases align to TRBD2. CDR3 length: 16 amino acids. Germline CDR1 reads LGHNA; CDR2 reads YNFKEQ. V was pared by 3 bases and J by 2 bases, with 10 bases of the junction left unmatched. In nucleotides, the CDR3 is TGTGCCAGCAGCCAGAGCGGGGAACGAAATACCTACGAGCAGTACTTC. Amino acids: CASSQSGERNTYEQYF.

This clonotype was counted only a few times. DNA of the CDR3: TGTGCCAGCAGTCGGACTAGCGGGTCCGCTGAGCAGTTCTTC. This sequence encodes CASSRTSGSAEQFF. This chain links TRBV6-1 with TRBJ2-1; 11 bases fit TRBD2. The CDR3 extends over 14 amino acids. From germline, CDR1 is MNHNS and CDR2 SASEGT. The junction had 6 bases not matched to a gene; V was cut back by 5 bases and J by 9 bases.

This clonotype has a handful of counts. Germline and junction disagree at one end, which may indicate a read error. The CDR3 DNA reads TGTGCTAGCAGCCCGCGGACAGGGCTCACCGGGGAGCTGTTTTTT. Translation gives CASSPRTGLTGELFF. The chain is built from TRBV7-6 and TRBJ2-2; 8 nucleotides match TRBD1. CDR1 is SGHVS, CDR2 FNYEAQ, per germline. This CDR3 spans 15 amino acids.